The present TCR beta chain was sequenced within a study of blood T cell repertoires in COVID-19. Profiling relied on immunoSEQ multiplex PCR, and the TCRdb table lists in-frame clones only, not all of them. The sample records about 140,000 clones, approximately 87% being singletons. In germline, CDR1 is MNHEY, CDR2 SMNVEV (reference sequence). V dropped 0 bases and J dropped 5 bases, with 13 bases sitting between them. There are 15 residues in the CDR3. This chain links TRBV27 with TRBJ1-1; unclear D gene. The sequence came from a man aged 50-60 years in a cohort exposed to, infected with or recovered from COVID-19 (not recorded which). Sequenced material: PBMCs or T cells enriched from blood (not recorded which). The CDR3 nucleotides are TGTGCCAGCAGTTTATCGTCCTCCCTCAGGACTGAAGCTTTCTTT. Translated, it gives CASSLSSSLRTEAFF.